The 32 T cell receptor beta chains given below trace back to one sample, sequenced in a study of shared clonotypes between healthy human individuals. Here immunoSEQ multiplex PCR was the method, and the copy in TCRdb shows in-frame clones only, minus some. The sample has millions of clones; over 85% are singletons. Sequencing was carried out using naive CD4+ T cells sorted from blood. Subset denoted: CD45RA+ positively selected. The origin of the receptors is a man younger than 35 in good health.

The CDR3 loop reads CASSPSGLAEETQYF. CDR3 nucleotide sequence: TGTGCCAGCTCTCCTTCTGGACTAGCCGAAGAGACCCAGTACTTC. The chain joins TRBV18 to TRBJ2-5, with TRBD2 identical over 8 bases. This CDR3 has 15 residues. The germline V gene has CDR1 KGHSH and CDR2 LQKENI. After removal of 6 bases from V and 3 bases from J, the junction contained 9 bases not matched to a gene.

This chain joins TRBV5-4 and TRBJ2-7; 7 nucleotides agree with TRBD2. The V segment lost 0 bases and the J segment 3 bases; nucleotides outside the gene matches: 9. CDR1 is SGHNT, CDR2 YYREEE, per germline (reference sequence). There are 16 residues in the CDR3. The CDR3 DNA reads as TGTGCCAGCAGCTTGGTTGGTCGGGAGGCCGACTACGAGCAGTACTTC. Translating it yields CASSLVGREADYEQYF.

The chain carries TRBV30 and TRBJ2-4; D is perhaps TRBD2 (7 bases). This CDR3 has 16 amino acids. Trimming cost V 0 bases and J 0 bases, with 12 bases left between them. Germline CDR1 GTSNPN, CDR2 SVGIG (reference sequence). CDR3 amino acids: CAWSVQGGIAKNIQYF. The CDR3 DNA follows: TGTGCCTGGAGTGTACAGGGAGGGATAGCCAAAAACATTCAGTACTTC.

The rearrangement joins TRBV6-4 to TRBJ2-1, with 7 nucleotides matching TRBD2. J was trimmed by 10 bases and V by 2 bases; bases with no gene match: 11. The CDR3 runs to 15 residues. The germline V gene encodes CDR1 MRHNA and CDR2 SNTAGT. The CDR3 DNA sequence: TGTGCCAGCAGTGACGTTGCTAGCGGCTTGGGCGAGCAGTTCTTC. Its protein is CASSDVASGLGEQFF.

The chain joins TRBV5-4 to TRBJ2-7; D remains unclear. Trimming took off 3 bases at V and 0 bases at J, with 10 bases between the two ends. The CDR3 loop spans 14 amino acids. Germline values: CDR1 SGHNT, CDR2 YYREEE (reference sequence). This CDR3 is CASSYPGSSYEQYF. CDR3 DNA: TGTGCCAGCAGCTATCCGGGCAGCTCCTACGAGCAGTACTTC.

V usage is TRBV6-1 and J usage is TRBJ1-4; the D gene is possibly TRBD1 (5 bases). V lost 7 bases to trimming and J lost 5 bases, with 11 bases between them. The CDR3 covers 13 residues. Germline V gene sequence: CDR1 MNHNS, CDR2 SASEGT. DNA for the CDR3: TGTGCCAGCACCAGGTGGGGCAATGAAAAACTGTTTTTT. It codes for CASTRWGNEKLFF.

The chain uses TRBV9 and TRBJ1-2; 12 positions agree with TRBD1. The trim removed 3 bases at V and 8 bases at J, leaving 8 bases unmatched. CDR3 size: 15 residues. CDR1 SGDLS and CDR2 YYNGEE come from the germline V gene. CDR3 DNA: TGTGCCAGCAGCGGAAGCCGGGACAGGGGGCAAGGCTACACCTTC. Translating gives CASSGSRDRGQGYTF.

This chain uses TRBV2 with TRBJ2-1, with D unresolved. V lost 5 bases to trimming and J lost 10 bases, with 9 bases between them. CDR3 length: 11 residues. Germline CDR1 reads SNHLY; CDR2 reads FYNNEI. Here the CDR3 DNA reads TGTGCCAGCAGTTCCCGGGCCGAGCAGTTCTTC. Translation: CASSSRAEQFF.

This chain's CDR3 is CASSGGVNNSPLHF. In DNA, the CDR3 is TGCGCCAGCAGCGGCGGGGTGAATAATTCACCCCTCCACTTT. The chain recombines TRBV5-1 with TRBJ1-6; D unclear. Germline V gene lookup returns CDR1 SGHRS and CDR2 YFSETQ. The CDR3 totals 14 residues. V lost 4 bases and J 5 bases, leaving 10 bases between the germline ends.

V and J are TRBV30 and TRBJ1-1, with TRBD1 matching 8 bases. Germline V lookup: CDR1 GTSNPN, CDR2 SVGIG (reference sequence). With V trimmed by 0 bases and J by 7 bases, 13 bases remained unmatched. The CDR3 consists of 16 residues. CDR3 sequence: CAWSVHLPAGGIEAFF. The CDR3 DNA reads as TGTGCCTGGAGTGTACATCTCCCGGCAGGGGGCATTGAAGCTTTCTTT.

V usage is TRBV4-1 and J usage is TRBJ1-3, with D hard to call. Germline-derived CDR1 and CDR2 are MGHRA and YSYEKL. Between the trimmed V and J ends, which lost 3 bases and 4 bases, there was a span of 7 bases. CDR3 size: 13 residues. CDR3: CASSQVVGNTIYF. CDR3 coding DNA: TGCGCCAGCAGCCAGGTTGTGGGAAACACCATATATTTT.

In this sample, this clone turned up a few times. The chain combines TRBV11-2 with TRBJ1-6, with unresolved D. The germline CDR1 and CDR2 sequences are SGHAT and FQNNGV. Trimming cost V 1 base and J 0 bases, with 7 bases left between them. CDR3 length equals 16 residues. CDR3: CASSLADSSYNSPLHF. The CDR3 nucleotides are TGTGCCAGCAGCTTAGCTGATAGCTCCTATAATTCACCCCTCCACTTT.

The rearrangement links TRBV5-1 to TRBJ1-2; the D gene is possibly TRBD1 (5 bases). Trimming shortened V by 5 bases and J by 0 bases, and 8 bases separated the two germline ends. Germline values: CDR1 SGHRS, CDR2 YFSETQ. The CDR3 has 13 amino acids. CDR3 region: CASREGPNYGYTF. The CDR3 DNA follows: TGCGCCAGCAGGGAGGGGCCTAACTATGGCTACACCTTC.

This clone has just one count. The same CDR3 can be traced to other DNA sequences in this sample. The V gene is TRBV18, the J gene TRBJ1-1; D unclear. There are 13 residues in the CDR3. V was cut by 0 bases and J by 0 bases, with 2 bases left in between. CDR1 is KGHSH and CDR2 is LQKENI in the germline V gene. CDR3 residues: CASSPPLNTEAFF. The CDR3 DNA follows: TGTGCCAGCTCACCACCACTGAACACTGAAGCTTTCTTT.

The V gene is TRBV12-5, the J gene TRBJ1-1; 8 bases map to TRBD1. Trimming took 2 bases from V and 2 from J; bases not matched to a gene: 7. There are 16 residues in the CDR3. CDR1 is LGHNT and CDR2 is FRNRAP in the germline V gene. The CDR3 nucleotides are TGTGCTAGTGGTTTGATCCTGGACAGGGTTAACACTGAAGCTTTCTTT. It codes for CASGLILDRVNTEAFF.

Here the CDR3 DNA reads TGTGCCAGCAGTGAAGAGGCGTCTGGCGGGGAGCTGTTTTTT. Translated: CASSEEASGGELFF. The chain combines TRBV2 with TRBJ2-2; no clear D. Germline CDR1 and CDR2: SNHLY and FYNNEI. The germline V and J ends were trimmed by 1 base and 7 bases, with 10 bases remaining between them. The CDR3 length is 14 residues.

The gene calls are TRBV5-4 and TRBJ2-5, with D unclear. The CDR3 covers 12 residues. The V end was cut by 3 bases, the J end by 7 bases, with 10 bases between. CDR1 and CDR2 (germline): SGHNT, YYREEE (reference sequence). The CDR3 DNA is TGTGCCAGCAGCTCAGTCTCGGGGACCCAGTACTTC. Translated, it gives CASSSVSGTQYF.

This chain joins TRBV7-2 and TRBJ2-7; perhaps D is TRBD1 or TRBD2 (5 bases each). V lost 4 bases and J 3 bases, leaving 22 bases between the germline ends. The germline gives CDR1 SGHTA, CDR2 FQGNSA. This CDR3 has 17 residues. For the CDR3, the DNA is TGTGCCAGCAGCTCCTCAGTAGGGTGGGGGATTCTCTACGAGCAGTACTTC. It yields the protein CASSSSVGWGILYEQYF.

The chain is built from TRBV30 and TRBJ2-2; D might be TRBD1 (5 bases). The germline CDR1 and CDR2 sequences are GTSNPN and SVGIG (reference sequence). CDR3 size: 14 residues. V dropped 2 bases and J dropped 5 bases, with 12 bases sitting between them. For the CDR3, the DNA is TGTGCCTGGAGTAGGGGATATGGGACCGGGGAGCTGTTTTTT. The encoded protein is CAWSRGYGTGELFF.

In its sample, this clone was seen a few times. The gene calls are TRBV19 and TRBJ1-5; D is ambiguous. The V end lost 3 bases, the J end lost 6 bases, and 15 bases lay between the germline ends. The CDR3 runs to 15 residues. CDR1 and CDR2 from the germline V gene are LNHDA and SQIVND (reference sequence). The CDR3 spells CASSMGVGISQPQHF. The CDR3 DNA reads as TGTGCCAGTAGTATGGGTGTTGGGATAAGTCAGCCCCAGCATTTT. The complete variable domain, with remaining parts taken from reference TRBV19 and TRBJ1-5, reads DGGITQSPKYLFRKEGQNVTLSCEQNLNHDAMYWYRQDPGQGLRLIYYSQIVNDFQKGDIAEGYSVSREKKESFPLTVTSAQKNPTAFYLCASSMGVGISQPQHFGDGTRLSIL.

The rearrangement links TRBV5-1 to TRBJ1-1; the D gene is possibly TRBD1 (5 bases). The V end was cut by 5 bases, the J end by 10 bases, with 15 bases between. The germline V gene encodes CDR1 SGHRS and CDR2 YFSETQ. The CDR3 has 12 residues. The CDR3 DNA reads as TGCGCCAGCAGGGGCGGACAAGAAACAGCTTTCTTT. This gives the protein CASRGGQETAFF.

The V call is TRBV5-5, the J call TRBJ2-5; perhaps TRBD2 as D (5 bases). Germline V CDR1 and CDR2: SGHKS, YYEKEE (reference sequence). V was clipped by 0 bases and J by 7 bases, with 13 bases between them. The CDR3 covers 14 residues. CDR3 sequence: CASSLARGLGTQYF. CDR3 DNA: TGTGCCAGCAGCTTGGCAAGAGGGCTCGGGACCCAGTACTTC.

This chain's CDR3 is CASSHQLAGGNIQYF. The DNA of the CDR3 is TGCGCCAGCAGCCATCAACTAGCGGGAGGGAACATTCAGTACTTC. The genes are TRBV4-3 and TRBJ2-4; 13 bases match TRBD2. The J segment lost 7 bases and the V segment lost 3 bases, leaving 3 bases of the junction unmatched. The V gene's germline CDR1 is LGHNA and CDR2 YSLEER. The CDR3 loop spans 15 amino acids.

This clone came up once. The chain combines TRBV18 with TRBJ2-3; D gene unclear. This CDR3 comprises 17 residues. V lost 4 bases and J lost 0, with 17 bases in between. Germline V CDR1 and CDR2: KGHSH, LQKENI. CDR3 protein: CASSLNRASWSTDTQYF. The CDR3, as DNA: TGTGCCAGCTCACTCAATCGGGCCTCTTGGAGCACAGATACGCAGTATTTT.

For the CDR3, the DNA is TGTGCCAGCAGTTACCCTGACGGGACCATATATTTT. This translates into CASSYPDGTIYF. The rearrangement joins TRBV6-6 to TRBJ1-3; D call uncertain. Germline CDR1 reads MNHNY; CDR2 reads SVGAGI (reference sequence). The CDR3 has 12 residues. The V end lost 2 bases, the J end lost 10 bases, and 9 bases lay between the germline ends.

This clone was seen a single time. The chain is built from TRBV5-6 and TRBJ2-5, with 14 bases fitting TRBD2. The J call may be mistaken, given a closer DNA end match to TRBJ2-7. Germline V gives CDR1 SGHDT, CDR2 YYEEEE. The length of the CDR3 is 16 residues. The CDR3 sequence is CASSGGLAGAGYEQYF. The CDR3, as DNA: TGTGCCAGCAGCGGGGGACTAGCGGGAGCCGGCTACGAGCAGTACTTC.

CDR3 sequence (DNA): TGTGCCAGTAAAGGGGCGGGGCCTTCCTACAATGAGCAGTTCTTC. Amino acid sequence: CASKGAGPSYNEQFF. J is TRBJ2-1 and V is TRBV19; D might be TRBD2 (6 bases). The V gene lost 7 bases and the J gene lost 1 base, with 14 bases spanning the gap. Looked up from germline, CDR1 is LNHDA and CDR2 is SQIVND (reference sequence). This CDR3 region has 15 residues.

Worth noting for this clone: The sample has other DNA sequences that encode this CDR3 too. The chain carries TRBV6-6 and TRBJ2-5, with D uncertain. Germline assignment: CDR1 MNHNY and CDR2 SVGAGI (reference sequence). The CDR3 loop spans 11 amino acids. Trimming took 6 bases from V and 2 from J, leaving 4 bases between them. The CDR3, as DNA: TGTGCCAGCAGCGGACAAGAGACCCAGTACTTC. Translation gives CASSGQETQYF.

This chain connects TRBV5-1 to TRBJ1-4; no definite D call. The CDR3 contains 13 residues. The germline V gene has CDR1 SGHRS and CDR2 YFSETQ. The V gene lost 3 bases and the J gene lost 3 bases, with 6 bases spanning the gap. CDR3 sequence: CASSYGPNEKLFF. The CDR3 DNA reads TGCGCCAGCAGCTACGGACCTAATGAAAAACTGTTTTTT.

The chain uses TRBV7-9 and TRBJ2-5; perhaps D is TRBD1 or TRBD2 (7 bases each). CDR1 is SEHNR, CDR2 FQNEAQ, per germline (reference sequence). The ends were cut back, 7 bases at V and 2 bases at J, with 17 bases in the middle. The CDR3 sequence is 15 residues long. Here the CDR3 reads CASTLGGDRQETQYF. The CDR3, as DNA: TGTGCCAGCACCTTGGGGGGGGACAGACAAGAGACCCAGTACTTC.

The rearrangement links TRBV6-5 to TRBJ1-1; D uncertain. Trimming removed 2 bases from V and 4 bases from J, with 11 bases in between. The V gene's germline CDR1 is MNHEY and CDR2 SVGAGI. The CDR3 is 14 residues long. The CDR3 DNA reads TGTGCCAGCAGTTACGGCAGAAAGGGCACTGAAGCTTTCTTT. Protein product: CASSYGRKGTEAFF.

This sequence joins TRBV28 and TRBJ1-1; D is uncertain. Germline V CDR1 and CDR2: MDHEN, SYDVKM. This CDR3 is 15 amino acids long. V was pared by 4 bases and J by 1 base, with 13 bases between. The CDR3 bases are TGTGCCAGCAGTTCTACGGGAGCAGGGAACACTGAAGCTTTCTTT. Protein product: CASSSTGAGNTEAFF. Combining the CDR3 with reference TRBV28 and TRBJ1-1 gives the whole variable domain DVKVTQSSRYLVKRTGEKVFLECVQDMDHENMFWYRQDPGLGLRLIYFSYDVKMKEKGDIPEGYSVSREKKERFSLILESASTNQTSMYLCASSSTGAGNTEAFFGQGTRLTVV.